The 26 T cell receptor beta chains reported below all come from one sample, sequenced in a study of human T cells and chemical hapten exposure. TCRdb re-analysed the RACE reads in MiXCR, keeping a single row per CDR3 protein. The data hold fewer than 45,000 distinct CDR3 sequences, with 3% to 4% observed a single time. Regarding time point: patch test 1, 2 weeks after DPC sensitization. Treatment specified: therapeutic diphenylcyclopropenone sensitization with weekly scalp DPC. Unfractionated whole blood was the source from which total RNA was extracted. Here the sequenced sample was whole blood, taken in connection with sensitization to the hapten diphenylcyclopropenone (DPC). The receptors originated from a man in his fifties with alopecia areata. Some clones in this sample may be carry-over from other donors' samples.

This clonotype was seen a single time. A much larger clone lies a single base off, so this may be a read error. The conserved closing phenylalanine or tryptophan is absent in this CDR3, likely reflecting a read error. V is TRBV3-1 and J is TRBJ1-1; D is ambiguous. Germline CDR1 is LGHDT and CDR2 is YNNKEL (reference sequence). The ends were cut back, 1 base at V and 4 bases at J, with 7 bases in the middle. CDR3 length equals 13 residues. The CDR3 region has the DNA TGTGCCAGCAGCCAAGTCACGAGCACTGAAGCTTTCTCT. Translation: CASSQVTSTEAFS.

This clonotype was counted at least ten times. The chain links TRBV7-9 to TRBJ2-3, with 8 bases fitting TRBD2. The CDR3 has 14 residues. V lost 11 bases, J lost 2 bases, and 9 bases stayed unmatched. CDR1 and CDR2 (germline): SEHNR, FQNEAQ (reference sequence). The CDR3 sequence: CAYFGGESTDTQYF. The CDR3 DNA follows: TGTGCCTATTTCGGGGGGGAGTCCACAGATACGCAGTATTTT.

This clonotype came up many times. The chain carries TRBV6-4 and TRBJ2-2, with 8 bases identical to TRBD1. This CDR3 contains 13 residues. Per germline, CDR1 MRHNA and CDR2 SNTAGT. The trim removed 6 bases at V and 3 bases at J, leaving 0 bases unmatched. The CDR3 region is CASRDRDTGELFF. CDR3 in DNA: TGTGCCAGCAGGGACAGGGACACCGGGGAGCTGTTTTTT.

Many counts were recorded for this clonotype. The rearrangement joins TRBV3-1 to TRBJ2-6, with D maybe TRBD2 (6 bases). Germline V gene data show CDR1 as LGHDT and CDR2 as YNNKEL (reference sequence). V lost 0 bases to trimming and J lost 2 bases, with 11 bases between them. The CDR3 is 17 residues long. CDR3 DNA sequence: TGTGCCAGCAGCCAAGAGGGAGGCGCTGCTGGGGCCAACGTCCTGACTTTC. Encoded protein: CASSQEGGAAGANVLTF.

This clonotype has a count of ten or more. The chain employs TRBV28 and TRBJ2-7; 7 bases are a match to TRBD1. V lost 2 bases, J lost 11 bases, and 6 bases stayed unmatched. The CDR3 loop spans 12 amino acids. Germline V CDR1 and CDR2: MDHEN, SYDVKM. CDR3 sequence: CASSLGQGDKYF. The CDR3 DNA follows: TGTGCCAGCAGTTTAGGGCAGGGGGACAAGTACTTC.

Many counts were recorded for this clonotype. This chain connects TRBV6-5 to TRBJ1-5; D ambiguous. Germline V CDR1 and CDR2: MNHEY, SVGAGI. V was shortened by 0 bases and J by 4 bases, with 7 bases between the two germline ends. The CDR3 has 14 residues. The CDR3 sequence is CASSYSRGNQPQHF. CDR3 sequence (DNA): TGTGCCAGCAGTTACTCGCGAGGAAATCAGCCCCAGCATTTT.

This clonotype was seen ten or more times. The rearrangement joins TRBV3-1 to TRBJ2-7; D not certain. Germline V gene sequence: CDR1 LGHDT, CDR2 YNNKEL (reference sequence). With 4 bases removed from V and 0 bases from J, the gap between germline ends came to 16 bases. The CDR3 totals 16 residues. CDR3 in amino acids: CASSPVERLHSYEQYF. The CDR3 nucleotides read TGTGCCAGCAGCCCAGTGGAGAGGCTTCACTCCTACGAGCAGTACTTC.

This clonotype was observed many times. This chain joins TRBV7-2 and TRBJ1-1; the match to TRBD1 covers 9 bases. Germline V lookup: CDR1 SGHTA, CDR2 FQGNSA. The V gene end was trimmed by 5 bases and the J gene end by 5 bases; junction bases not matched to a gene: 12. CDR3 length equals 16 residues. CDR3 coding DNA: TGTGCCAGCAGCCTTAATACAGGGGGCGCGGGGACTGAAGCTTTCTTT. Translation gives CASSLNTGGAGTEAFF.

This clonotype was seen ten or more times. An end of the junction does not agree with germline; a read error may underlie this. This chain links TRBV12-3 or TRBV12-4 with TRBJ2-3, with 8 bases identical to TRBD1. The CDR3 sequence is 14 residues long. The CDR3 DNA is TGTGCCAGCAAGTTCCCAGGGGGCACGGATACGCAGTATTTT. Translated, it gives CASKFPGGTDTQYF.

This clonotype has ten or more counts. The CDR3 loop is CSARDWRQMNTEAFF. Written as DNA, the CDR3 is TGCAGTGCTAGAGATTGGAGACAGATGAACACTGAAGCTTTCTTT. V and J are TRBV20-1 and TRBJ1-1, with D perhaps matching TRBD1 (5 bases). CDR3 length: 15 amino acids. The germline gives CDR1 DFQATT, CDR2 SNEGSKA (reference sequence). Trimming took off 0 bases at V and 0 bases at J, with 11 bases between the two ends.

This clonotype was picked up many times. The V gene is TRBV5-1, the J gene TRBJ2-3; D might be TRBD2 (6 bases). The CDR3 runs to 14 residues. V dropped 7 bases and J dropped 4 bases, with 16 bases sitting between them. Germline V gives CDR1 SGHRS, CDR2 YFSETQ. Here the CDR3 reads CASRGFGEADTQYF. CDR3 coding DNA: TGCGCCAGCCGGGGATTTGGGGAGGCAGATACGCAGTATTTT.

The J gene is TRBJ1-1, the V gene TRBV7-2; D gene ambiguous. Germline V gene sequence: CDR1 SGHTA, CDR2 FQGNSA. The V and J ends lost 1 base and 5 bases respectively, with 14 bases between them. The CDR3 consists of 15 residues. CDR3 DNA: TGTGCCAGCAGCTTAGGCGTCTCCTGGGGAACTGAAGCTTTCTTT. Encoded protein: CASSLGVSWGTEAFF.

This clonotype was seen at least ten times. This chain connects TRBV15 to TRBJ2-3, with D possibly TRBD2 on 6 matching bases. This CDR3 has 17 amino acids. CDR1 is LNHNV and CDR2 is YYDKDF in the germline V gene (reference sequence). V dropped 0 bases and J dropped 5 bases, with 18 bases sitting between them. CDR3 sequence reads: CATSRDRFGGTKDTQYF. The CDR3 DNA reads TGTGCCACCAGCAGAGATCGTTTTGGCGGGACGAAAGATACGCAGTATTTT.

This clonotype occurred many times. The CDR3 region is CASSLALAGGEQYF. The CDR3 DNA is TGTGCCAGCAGCTTAGCACTAGCGGGAGGGGAGCAGTACTTC. This chain joins TRBV11-2 and TRBJ2-7, with 13 positions matching TRBD2. Germline loops: CDR1 SGHAT, CDR2 FQNNGV. Unmatched junction bases numbered 1, after V lost 1 base and J lost 7 bases. There are 14 residues in the CDR3.

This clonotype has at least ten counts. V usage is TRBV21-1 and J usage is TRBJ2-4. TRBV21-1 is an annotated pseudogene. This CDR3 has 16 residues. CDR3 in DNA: TGTGCCAGGAGAGTACGGAACCTACTAGCCAAAAACATTCAGTACTTC. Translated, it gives CARRVRNLLAKNIQYF.

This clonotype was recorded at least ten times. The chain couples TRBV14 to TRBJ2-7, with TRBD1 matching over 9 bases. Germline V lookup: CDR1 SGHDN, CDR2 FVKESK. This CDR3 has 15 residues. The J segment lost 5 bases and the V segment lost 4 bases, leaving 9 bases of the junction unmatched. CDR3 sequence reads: CASSLPYRGLNEQYF. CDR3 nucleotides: TGTGCCAGCAGCCTCCCCTACAGGGGGCTGAACGAGCAGTACTTC.

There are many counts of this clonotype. In nucleotides, the CDR3 is TGTGCCAGCAGTTTATCAACGGCCTATGGCTACACCTTC. Its translation: CASSLSTAYGYTF. The chain couples TRBV28 to TRBJ1-2, with D uncertain. This CDR3 is built from 13 residues. Germline V gives CDR1 MDHEN, CDR2 SYDVKM. V shed 1 base and J shed 4 bases, with 7 bases lying between them.

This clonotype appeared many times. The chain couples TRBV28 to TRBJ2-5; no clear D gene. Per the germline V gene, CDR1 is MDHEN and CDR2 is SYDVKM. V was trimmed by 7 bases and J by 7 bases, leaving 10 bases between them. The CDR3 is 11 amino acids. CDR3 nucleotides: TGTGCCAGCAAGCGCGGTTGGACCCAGTACTTC. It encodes CASKRGWTQYF.

As DNA, the CDR3 is TGTGCCAGCAGAGGGGGAGGGTCCCTAGACATTCAGTACTTC. Protein product: CASRGGGSLDIQYF. This chain links TRBV6-2 or TRBV6-3 with TRBJ2-4, with a tentative D call TRBD2 (7 bases). Germline loops: CDR1 MNHEY, CDR2 SVGEGT. The CDR3 has 14 residues. Deletions cut 6 bases from V and 8 bases from J, with 17 bases between.

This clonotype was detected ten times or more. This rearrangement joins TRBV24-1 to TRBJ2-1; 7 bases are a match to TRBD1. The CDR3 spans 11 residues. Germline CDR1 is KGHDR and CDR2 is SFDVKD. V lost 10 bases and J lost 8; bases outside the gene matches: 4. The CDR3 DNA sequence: TGTGCCACAGGTGACAGGGATGAGCAGTTCTTC. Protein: CATGDRDEQFF.

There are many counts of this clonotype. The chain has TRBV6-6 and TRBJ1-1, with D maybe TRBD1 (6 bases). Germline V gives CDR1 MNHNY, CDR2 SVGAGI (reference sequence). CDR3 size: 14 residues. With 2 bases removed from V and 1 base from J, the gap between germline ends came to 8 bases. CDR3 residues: CASSYGGSNTEAFF. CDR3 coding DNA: TGTGCCAGCAGTTACGGGGGCTCGAACACTGAAGCTTTCTTT.

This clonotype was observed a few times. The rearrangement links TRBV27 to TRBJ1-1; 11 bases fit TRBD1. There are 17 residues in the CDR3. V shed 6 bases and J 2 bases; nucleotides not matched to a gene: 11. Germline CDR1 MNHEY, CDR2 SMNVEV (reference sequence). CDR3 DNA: TGTGCCAGCAGAGATAGGACAGGGGGCATAATAAACACTGAAGCTTTCTTT. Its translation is CASRDRTGGIINTEAFF.

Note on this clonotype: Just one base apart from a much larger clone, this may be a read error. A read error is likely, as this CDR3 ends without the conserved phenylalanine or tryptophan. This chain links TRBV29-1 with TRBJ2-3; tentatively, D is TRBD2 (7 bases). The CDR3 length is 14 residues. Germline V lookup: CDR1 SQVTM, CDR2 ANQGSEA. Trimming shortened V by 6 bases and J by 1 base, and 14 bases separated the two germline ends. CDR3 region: CSVVGEGGTDTQYS. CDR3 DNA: TGCAGCGTCGTAGGGGAGGGGGGCACAGATACGCAGTATTCT.

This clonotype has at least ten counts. The CDR3 is CASSQDLMRPGQYF. DNA for the CDR3: TGCGCCAGCAGCCAAGATCTTATGAGGCCAGGGCAGTATTTT. The chain uses TRBV4-3 and TRBJ2-3; D is unresolved. The CDR3 has 14 amino acids. Trimming cost V 0 bases and J 11 bases, with 15 bases left between them. Germline CDR1 reads LGHNA; CDR2 reads YSLEER.

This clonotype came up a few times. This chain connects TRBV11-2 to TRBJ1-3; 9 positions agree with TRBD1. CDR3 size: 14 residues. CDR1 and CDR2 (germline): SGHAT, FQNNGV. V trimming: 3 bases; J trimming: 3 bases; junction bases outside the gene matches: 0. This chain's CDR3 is CASSLGQGGNTIYF. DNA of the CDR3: TGTGCCAGCAGCTTGGGACAGGGTGGAAACACCATATATTTT.

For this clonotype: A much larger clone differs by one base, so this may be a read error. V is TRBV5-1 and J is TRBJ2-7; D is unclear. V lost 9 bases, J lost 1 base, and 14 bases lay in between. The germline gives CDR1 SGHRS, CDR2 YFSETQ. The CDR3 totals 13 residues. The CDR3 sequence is CATAAVGSYEQYF. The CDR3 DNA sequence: TGCGCCACCGCGGCGGTCGGATCCTACGAGCAGTACTTC. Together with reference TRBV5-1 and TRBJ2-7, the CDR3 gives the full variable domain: KAGVTQTPRYLIKTRGQQVTLSCSPISGHRSVSWYQQTPGQGLQFLFEYFSETQRNKGNFPGRFSGRQFSNSRSEMNVSTLELGDSALYLCATAAVGSYEQYFGPGTRLTVT.